This T cell receptor beta chain was recorded in a study of shared clonotypes between healthy human individuals. Whole-study findings and limits: Tissue TCR repertoires likely differ from these blood-only repertoires. Few donors limited the genetic and exposure-history diversity represented. Clonotypes shared by all four donors outscored non-shared clonotypes in generation probability. Shared across several donors were about 4.8% of the naive CD4 clonotypes.

CD45RO-negative cells were positively selected for CCR7, leaving out terminally differentiated effector memory CD45RA+ cells. This CDR3 has 15 amino acids. Germline CDR1 SEHNR, CDR2 FQNEAQ (reference sequence). The V gene lost 2 bases and the J gene lost 1 base, with 11 bases spanning the gap. Concerning this clone itself: As yet, its antigen is unknown.

Libraries were prepared by immunoSEQ multiplex PCR; TCRdb keeps only in-frame clonotypes and omits some of them. Counted here are about 580,000 clones, roughly 98% occurring once; the ten biggest clones make up 0.25% to 0.35%. This clonotype was obtained from a man aged 25-40 years in good health. Material for sequencing was naive CD8+ T cells sorted from blood. The V and J genes are TRBV7-9 and TRBJ1-1, with a tentative D call TRBD1 (6 bases). CDR3 region: CASSLIQGKNTEAFF. The CDR3 DNA reads TGTGCCAGCAGCTTAATCCAGGGGAAGAACACTGAAGCTTTCTTT. Full variable domain (remainder filled in from reference TRBV7-9 and TRBJ1-1): DTGVSQNPRHKITKRGQNVTFRCDPISEHNRLYWYRQTLGQGPEFLTYFQNEAQLEKSRLLSDRFSAERPKGSFSTLEIQRTEQGDSAMYLCASSLIQGKNTEAFFGQGTRLTVV.